This passage covers 29 T cell receptor beta chains from one sample sequenced in a study of cytomegalovirus exposure and HLA in healthy donors (TCRdb year 2017). Receptor libraries were prepared by the immunoSEQ multiplex PCR assay. For the multiplex PCR, a mixture combining 60 forward primers for TCR Vbeta segments and 13 reverse primers for TCR Jbeta segments was used. The clones in this table, taken by TCRdb from immuneACCESS, are in-frame only. Not every clone is retained; where verified, under half of the shortfall comes from an unresolved V gene, and the cause of the rest is unknown. This sample lists about 160,000 clones; over 75% were detected once. Approximately 1.4% of the sample is held by the ten biggest clonotypes. The source material was PBMCs. The receptors stem from a woman aged 25 to 39 in good health and CMV-seronegative.

The chain combines TRBV7-8 with TRBJ2-1; TRBD2 might be the D (6 bases). The length of the CDR3 is 12 residues. Germline V gene data show CDR1 as SGHVS and CDR2 as FQNEAQ. V was clipped by 5 bases and J by 10 bases, with 12 bases between them. CDR3 sequence (DNA): TGTGCCAGCAGCAAGAGGGCGGGGGAGCAGTTCTTC. Translation: CASSKRAGEQFF.

The V and J genes are TRBV30 and TRBJ1-4; 7 nucleotides line up with TRBD1. CDR3 size: 15 residues. Germline loops: CDR1 GTSNPN, CDR2 SVGIG (reference sequence). The V gene end was trimmed by 2 bases and the J gene end by 4 bases; junction bases not matched to a gene: 7. The CDR3 spells CAWSLKGASNEKLFF. The CDR3 nucleotides are TGTGCCTGGAGTTTAAAGGGGGCGAGTAATGAAAAACTGTTTTTT.

Only a few counts were recorded for this clone. This chain links TRBV25-1 with TRBJ2-3; tentative D call: TRBD2 (6 bases). Germline CDR1 is MGHDK and CDR2 is SYGVNS. The CDR3 runs to 14 residues. V lost 4 bases to trimming and J lost 2 bases, with 10 bases between them. The CDR3 loop reads CASSGGLPTDTQYF. Written as DNA, the CDR3 is TGTGCCAGCAGTGGGGGACTTCCCACAGATACGCAGTATTTT.

V and J are TRBV2 and TRBJ2-1; 7 bases map to TRBD1. The V and J ends lost 1 base and 7 bases, in that order; junction bases with no gene match: 4. Germline assignment: CDR1 SNHLY and CDR2 FYNNEI. This CDR3 is built from 14 residues. The CDR3 coding sequence is TGTGCCAGCAGTGAAGAACAGGGGATAAATGAGCAGTTCTTC. This gives the protein CASSEEQGINEQFF. The full variable domain, rest sourced from reference TRBV2 and TRBJ2-1, is EPEVTQTPSHQVTQMGQEVILRCVPISNHLYFYWYRQILGQKVEFLVSFYNNEISEKSEIFDDQFSVERPDGSNFTLKIRSTKLEDSAMYFCASSEEQGINEQFFGPGTRLTVL.

A few counts support this clone. J is TRBJ2-3 and V is TRBV6-1; 8 nucleotides match TRBD1. V dropped 4 bases and J dropped 4; count of bases not matched to a gene: 4. Germline V gene lookup returns CDR1 MNHNS and CDR2 SASEGT. CDR3 length: 14 residues. The CDR3 loop reads CASSVTGGADTQYF. In nucleotides, the CDR3 is TGTGCCAGCAGTGTTACAGGGGGAGCAGATACGCAGTATTTT.

The rearrangement links TRBV7-8 to TRBJ1-1; TRBD1 is a possible D gene (6 bases). The ends were cut back, 1 base at V and 7 bases at J, with 22 bases in the middle. CDR3 length: 17 amino acids. The V gene's germline CDR1 is SGHVS and CDR2 FQNEAQ. The CDR3 reads CASSLDVAGTIKIEAFF. CDR3 nucleotides: TGTGCCAGCAGCTTAGACGTAGCGGGGACAATAAAAATTGAAGCTTTCTTT.

The chain joins TRBV5-1 to TRBJ1-1, with 10 bases matching TRBD1. The germline V gene has CDR1 SGHRS and CDR2 YFSETQ. The CDR3 sequence is 18 residues long. Trimming cost V 4 bases and J 3 bases; bases outside gene matches: 15. The CDR3 loop is CASSPRQGASIPYTEAFF. CDR3 nucleotide sequence: TGCGCCAGCAGCCCGAGACAGGGGGCGAGCATTCCCTACACTGAAGCTTTCTTT. The variable domain in full, completed from reference TRBV5-1 and TRBJ1-1, reads KAGVTQTPRYLIKTRGQQVTLSCSPISGHRSVSWYQQTPGQGLQFLFEYFSETQRNKGNFPGRFSGRQFSNSRSEMNVSTLELGDSALYLCASSPRQGASIPYTEAFFGQGTRLTVV.

This chain uses TRBV7-8 with TRBJ2-1; 7 bases fit TRBD1. The J segment lost 14 bases and the V segment lost 6 bases, leaving 16 bases of the junction unmatched. The length of the CDR3 is 14 residues. The germline CDR1 and CDR2 sequences are SGHVS and FQNEAQ. The CDR3 nucleotides are TGTGCCAGCAGATCGAAGGGGGCCAGACTCGAGGAGTTCTTC. Protein sequence: CASRSKGARLEEFF.

The rearrangement uses TRBV18 and TRBJ2-7, with 7 bases fitting TRBD1. J was trimmed by 7 bases and V by 5 bases; bases with no gene match: 11. The CDR3 covers 14 residues. The V gene's germline CDR1 is KGHSH and CDR2 LQKENI. DNA for the CDR3: TGTGCCAGCTCAGCCTGGGACAGCTTGGATGAGCAGTACTTC. Protein product: CASSAWDSLDEQYF.

The V gene is TRBV30, the J gene TRBJ2-7, with TRBD1 as a possible D gene (5 bases). The CDR3 has 13 residues. V shed 0 bases and J shed 3 bases, with 9 bases lying between them. Germline lookup yields CDR1 GTSNPN and CDR2 SVGIG (reference sequence). The CDR3 protein is CAWSVGRDYEQYF. In DNA form, the CDR3 reads TGTGCCTGGAGTGTTGGCAGGGACTACGAGCAGTACTTC.

The chain carries TRBV7-8 and TRBJ2-3; 9 bases map to TRBD2. CDR1 is SGHVS, CDR2 FQNEAQ, per germline. V shed 5 bases, J shed 0 bases, and the junction held 6 bases outside the gene matches. CDR3 length: 16 residues. The CDR3 is CASSPERGVSTDTQYF. CDR3 coding DNA: TGTGCCAGCAGCCCCGAGCGGGGGGTTAGCACAGATACGCAGTATTTT.

The sample holds one count of this clone. The CDR3 region is CASSMSVQETQYF. The CDR3 nucleotides read TGTGCCAGCAGTATGTCAGTTCAAGAGACCCAGTACTTC. V is TRBV25-1 and J is TRBJ2-5; D ambiguous. CDR1 is MGHDK and CDR2 is SYGVNS in the germline V gene. The V gene lost 5 bases and the J gene lost 2 bases, with 9 bases spanning the gap. CDR3 length equals 13 residues.

V is TRBV7-3 and J is TRBJ1-1; D gene uncertain. The germline V gene encodes CDR1 SGHTA and CDR2 FQGTGA. Trimming took off 3 bases at V and 3 bases at J, with 8 bases between the two ends. The CDR3 has 13 residues. CDR3 protein: CASSFGQDTEAFF. The CDR3 region has the DNA TGTGCCAGCAGCTTTGGCCAGGACACTGAAGCTTTCTTT.

Only a few counts were recorded for this clone. The chain links TRBV5-5 to TRBJ1-5, with D tentatively TRBD1 (5 bases). Germline CDR1 reads SGHKS; CDR2 reads YYEKEE (reference sequence). This CDR3 is 14 amino acids long. Trimming took off 1 base at V and 6 bases at J, with 11 bases between the two ends. In nucleotides, the CDR3 is TGTGCCAGCAGCTTGACAGGTTTGGTTCAGCCCCAGCATTTT. It specifies CASSLTGLVQPQHF.

The rearrangement joins TRBV4-3 to TRBJ2-2, with D tentatively TRBD2 (6 bases). Germline CDR1 LGHNA, CDR2 YSLEER. CDR3 length equals 16 residues. V was cut by 3 bases and J by 1 base, with 12 bases left in between. The CDR3 region has the DNA TGCGCCAGCAGCCAGAGGCGGGGCCTGAACACCGGGGAGCTGTTTTTT. This encodes CASSQRRGLNTGELFF.

This rearrangement joins TRBV5-1 to TRBJ1-2; 7 bases are shared with TRBD1. V dropped 3 bases and J dropped 5; count of bases not matched to a gene: 7. Germline V CDR1 and CDR2: SGHRS, YFSETQ. The CDR3 is made up of 14 amino acids. The CDR3 loop reads CASSSSTGSYGYTF. The CDR3, as DNA: TGCGCCAGCAGCTCCTCGACAGGGTCGTATGGCTACACCTTC.

This chain links TRBV27 with TRBJ2-2; possibly TRBD1 for D (6 bases). CDR1 is MNHEY, CDR2 SMNVEV, per germline (reference sequence). CDR3 size: 14 residues. V was cut by 8 bases and J by 4 bases, with 14 bases left in between. The CDR3 loop is CASGYQGPTGELFF. The CDR3 bases are TGTGCCAGCGGTTACCAGGGGCCCACCGGGGAGCTGTTTTTT.

The rearrangement links TRBV5-1 to TRBJ1-3, with D possibly matching TRBD1 (6 bases). The CDR3 has 16 residues. Looked up from germline, CDR1 is SGHRS and CDR2 is YFSETQ. V lost 4 bases, J lost 2 bases, and 16 bases lay in between. CDR3 sequence (DNA): TGCGCCAGCAGCGCCGCCGGGGGGGCTGCTGGAAACACCATATATTTT. This codes for CASSAAGGAAGNTIYF. The variable domain in full, with the rest retrieved from reference TRBV5-1 and TRBJ1-3, is KAGVTQTPRYLIKTRGQQVTLSCSPISGHRSVSWYQQTPGQGLQFLFEYFSETQRNKGNFPGRFSGRQFSNSRSEMNVSTLELGDSALYLCASSAAGGAAGNTIYFGEGSWLTVV.

This clone was picked up one time. The rearrangement links TRBV5-1 to TRBJ2-1, with TRBD1 as a possible D gene (5 bases). The CDR3 loop spans 16 amino acids. CDR1 and CDR2 from the germline V gene are SGHRS and YFSETQ. Trimming shortened V by 4 bases and J by 0 bases, and 14 bases separated the two germline ends. The CDR3 DNA reads TGCGCCAGCAGCGTACGACAGTCAAGCTCCTACAATGAGCAGTTCTTC. Amino acids: CASSVRQSSSYNEQFF.

This clone came up a few times. DNA for the CDR3: TGTGCCAGCACCTCCATTGGACAGACGAACGGTGGCTACACCTTC. It yields the protein CASTSIGQTNGGYTF. The chain employs TRBV6-6 and TRBJ1-2; a possible D gene is TRBD1 (6 bases). The V gene's germline CDR1 is MNHNY and CDR2 SVGAGI (reference sequence). This CDR3 has 15 residues. V lost 7 bases and J lost 7, with 22 bases in between.

This clone was seen only a few times. The rearrangement uses TRBV7-9 and TRBJ1-1; perhaps TRBD1 as D (5 bases). V was cut by 7 bases and J by 4 bases, with 16 bases left in between. The CDR3 loop spans 14 amino acids. Germline V gene lookup returns CDR1 SEHNR and CDR2 FQNEAQ (reference sequence). The CDR3 DNA reads as TGTGCCAGCATCCCAGACGGGGGAAGCACTGAAGCTTTCTTT. Residues: CASIPDGGSTEAFF.

V and J are TRBV6-6 and TRBJ2-5, with D perhaps matching TRBD2 (5 bases). V gave up 4 bases and J gave up 2 bases, with 11 bases separating them. Germline assignment: CDR1 MNHNY and CDR2 SVGAGI (reference sequence). The CDR3 totals 14 residues. The CDR3 DNA follows: TGTGCCAGCAGTTCGACTACGTGGCAAGAGACCCAGTACTTC. Protein product: CASSSTTWQETQYF.

This rearrangement joins TRBV6-1 to TRBJ1-6; weak D call: TRBD1 (6 bases). Germline V gene data show CDR1 as MNHNS and CDR2 as SASEGT. This CDR3 spans 15 amino acids. V gave up 8 bases and J gave up 12 bases, with 23 bases separating them. The CDR3 DNA is TGTGCCAGCGCGGGGGCAGGGTCGGGCGTAGAACCCCTCCACTTT. As protein: CASAGAGSGVEPLHF.

The CDR3 sequence is CASSLTSGYEQYF. The CDR3 DNA sequence: TGTGCCAGCTCACTCACCTCAGGATACGAGCAGTACTTC. The chain combines TRBV18 with TRBJ2-7; D is uncertain. Germline values: CDR1 KGHSH, CDR2 LQKENI. Trimming took off 4 bases at V and 4 bases at J, with 11 bases between the two ends. This CDR3 contains 13 residues. Drawing the rest from reference TRBV18 and TRBJ2-7, the complete variable domain is NAGVMQNPRHLVRRRGQEARLRCSPMKGHSHVYWYRQLPEEGLKFMVYLQKENIIDESGMPKERFSAEFPKEGPSILRIQQVVRGDSAAYFCASSLTSGYEQYFGPGTRLTVT.

A single count supports this clone. The chain joins TRBV9 to TRBJ2-5; D call uncertain. CDR3 length: 13 residues. Per the germline V gene, CDR1 is SGDLS and CDR2 is YYNGEE. V lost 4 bases and J 5 bases, leaving 12 bases between the germline ends. The CDR3 DNA reads as TGTGCCAGCAGCTCAACCCCCGGTGAGACCCAGTACTTC. It yields the protein CASSSTPGETQYF.

The V and J genes are TRBV4-1 and TRBJ2-1; 7 nucleotides line up with TRBD2. The CDR3 spans 13 residues. The V gene end was trimmed by 1 base and the J gene end by 8 bases; junction bases not matched to a gene: 2. Germline loops: CDR1 MGHRA, CDR2 YSYEKL. CDR3 residues: CASSQGLADEQFF. The CDR3 bases are TGCGCCAGCAGCCAAGGACTAGCCGATGAGCAGTTCTTC.

The chain employs TRBV6-4 and TRBJ2-1; TRBD1 is a possible D gene (5 bases). The CDR3 runs 15 residues. Germline values: CDR1 MRHNA, CDR2 SNTAGT. Between the trimmed V and J ends, which lost 5 bases and 7 bases, there was a span of 18 bases. CDR3: CASSPQGLVVNEQFF. The CDR3 DNA follows: TGTGCCAGCAGTCCCCAGGGTTTGGTCGTGAATGAGCAGTTCTTC.

This clone was found once. This chain joins TRBV2 and TRBJ1-3, with 8 nucleotides matching TRBD1. The V gene end was trimmed by 5 bases and the J gene end by 1 base; junction bases not matched to a gene: 7. CDR1 SNHLY and CDR2 FYNNEI come from the germline V gene. The CDR3 is 16 amino acids. In DNA form, the CDR3 reads TGTGCCAGCAGTAAGACAGGGGAAAGATCTGGAAACACCATATATTTT. Translation gives CASSKTGERSGNTIYF.

In this sample, this clone turned up once. The J gene is TRBJ2-7, the V gene TRBV9, with 8 bases lining up with TRBD2. Germline loops: CDR1 SGDLS, CDR2 YYNGEE. This CDR3 is 16 amino acids long. V lost 0 bases, J lost 6 bases, and 11 bases stayed unmatched. As DNA, the CDR3 is TGTGCCAGCAGCGTAGCTACGGGACTAGGATCAGCCGAGCAGTACTTC. As protein: CASSVATGLGSAEQYF.